These 15 T cell receptor beta chains came from one sample sequenced in a study of blood T cell repertoires in COVID-19. Clones were sequenced by immunoSEQ multiplex PCR, and TCRdb holds only the in-frame ones, with some missing. The table includes approximately 100,000 clones, 81% detected once. Sequencing was done on a sample of peripheral blood. These receptors were collected from an elderly woman with acute or convalescent COVID-19.

This chain joins TRBV9 and TRBJ2-7, with D possibly being TRBD2 (6 bases). Trimming took 0 bases from V and 6 from J, leaving 10 bases between them. Germline CDR1 reads SGDLS; CDR2 reads YYNGEE. The CDR3 contains 13 residues. CDR3 amino acids: CASSVVDGGEQYF. The CDR3 nucleotides read TGTGCCAGCAGCGTAGTGGACGGGGGCGAGCAGTACTTC.

The rearrangement uses TRBV29-1 and TRBJ1-5; D possibly corresponds to TRBD1 (5 bases). V lost 3 bases and J lost 6, with 12 bases in between. Germline CDR1 SQVTM, CDR2 ANQGSEA. This CDR3 comprises 13 residues. CDR3 nucleotides: TGCAGCGTTGATGGAGGGAGGGGTCAGCCCCAGCATTTT. Protein sequence: CSVDGGRGQPQHF.

CDR3 DNA: TGCAGCGTTGGGGGACAGGGCACTGAAGCTTTCTTT. Protein: CSVGGQGTEAFF. V usage is TRBV29-1 and J usage is TRBJ1-1; the match to TRBD1 covers 9 bases. Trimming at V came to 4 bases and at J to 4 bases, leaving 1 base not matched to a gene. This CDR3 has 12 residues. Germline V gene data show CDR1 as SQVTM and CDR2 as ANQGSEA.

This chain connects TRBV18 to TRBJ2-7; 9 nucleotides align to TRBD2. Germline trimming cut 8 bases from V and 4 bases from J; bases unmatched to any gene: 9. CDR1 KGHSH and CDR2 LQKENI come from the germline V gene. The CDR3 extends over 14 amino acids. CDR3 protein: CASQENSGGYEQYF. CDR3 coding DNA: TGTGCCAGCCAGGAGAATAGCGGGGGTTACGAGCAGTACTTC.

The chain has TRBV9 and TRBJ2-7; perhaps TRBD2 as D (5 bases). Germline lookup yields CDR1 SGDLS and CDR2 YYNGEE. The CDR3 is made up of 14 amino acids. V was clipped by 0 bases and J by 3 bases, with 10 bases between them. The CDR3 here is CASSVEEERYEQYF. The DNA of the CDR3 is TGTGCCAGCAGCGTAGAGGAGGAACGCTACGAGCAGTACTTC.

V gene TRBV19 combines with J gene TRBJ1-5; perhaps TRBD1 as D (6 bases). The CDR3 totals 16 residues. CDR1 is LNHDA and CDR2 is SQIVND in the germline V gene (reference sequence). The CDR3 DNA sequence: TGTGCGACGTCAACGGGGGGCGCCCACTACAATCAGCCCCAGCATTTT. Amino acid sequence: CATSTGGAHYNQPQHF.

The V gene is TRBV12-3 or TRBV12-4, the J gene TRBJ2-2; a weak D match, TRBD1 (6 bases). The CDR3 consists of 13 residues. Trimming left V 8 bases short and J 3 bases short, with 10 bases between. CDR3 protein: CASQRGYTGELFF. In DNA, the CDR3 is TGTGCCAGCCAAAGGGGGTACACCGGGGAGCTGTTTTTT.

The J gene is TRBJ2-2, the V gene TRBV5-4; no firm D call. In germline, CDR1 is SGHNT, CDR2 YYREEE (reference sequence). This CDR3 is built from 15 residues. Trimming removed 3 bases at V and 2 bases at J, with 11 bases between. CDR3 residues: CASSYNRPNTGELFF. The CDR3, as DNA: TGTGCCAGCAGCTACAACCGCCCTAACACCGGGGAGCTGTTTTTT.

The chain couples TRBV19 to TRBJ1-5; 8 bases match TRBD1. Trimming cost V 9 bases and J 5 bases; bases outside gene matches: 9. Germline CDR1 reads LNHDA; CDR2 reads SQIVND (reference sequence). CDR3 length equals 14 residues. As DNA, the CDR3 is TGTGCCAGCCACAGGGGGGCAGATTATCAGCCCCAGCATTTT. It is translated as CASHRGADYQPQHF.

The V and J genes are TRBV7-9 and TRBJ2-5, with TRBD1 as a possible D gene (6 bases). The CDR3 covers 14 residues. CDR1 and CDR2 (germline): SEHNR, FQNEAQ (reference sequence). V was clipped by 1 base and J by 5 bases, with 11 bases between them. In DNA form, the CDR3 reads TGTGCCAGCAGCTTAGGGGGGCAGCGGGAGACCCAGTACTTC. It yields the protein CASSLGGQRETQYF.

This chain connects TRBV5-6 to TRBJ2-5; 8 nucleotides align to TRBD2. The CDR3 has 14 residues. With V trimmed by 4 bases and J by 7 bases, 9 bases remained unmatched. Germline values: CDR1 SGHDT, CDR2 YYEEEE. CDR3 protein: CASSQSGGAGTQYF. DNA of the CDR3: TGTGCCAGCAGCCAATCCGGGGGGGCAGGGACCCAGTACTTC.

The chain is built from TRBV28 and TRBJ2-5, with a weak D call TRBD1 (6 bases). V lost 4 bases and J 3 bases, leaving 18 bases between the germline ends. The V gene's germline CDR1 is MDHEN and CDR2 SYDVKM. The CDR3 runs to 16 residues. CDR3 protein: CASSSPSGQGKETQYF. In DNA form, the CDR3 reads TGTGCCAGCAGTTCACCCTCGGGACAAGGCAAAGAGACCCAGTACTTC. The variable domain in full, completed from reference TRBV28 and TRBJ2-5, reads DVKVTQSSRYLVKRTGEKVFLECVQDMDHENMFWYRQDPGLGLRLIYFSYDVKMKEKGDIPEGYSVSREKKERFSLILESASTNQTSMYLCASSSPSGQGKETQYFGPGTRLLVL.

The CDR3 protein is CASRDRGRTNEKLFF. In DNA, the CDR3 is TGTGCCAGCAGGGACAGGGGAAGAACTAATGAAAAACTGTTTTTT. The V call is TRBV2, the J call TRBJ1-4, with 9 positions matching TRBD1. The CDR3 covers 15 residues. V lost 6 bases and J lost 1; bases outside the gene matches: 3. Germline V gene sequence: CDR1 SNHLY, CDR2 FYNNEI.

This clone has only one observation. One junction end disagrees with the germline gene, perhaps due to a read error. This CDR3 reads CATSDYGGTRYF. The DNA for the CDR3 is TGTGCCACCAGTGATTATGGGGGGACGCGGTATTTT. This chain connects TRBV24-1 to TRBJ2-3; TRBD2 is a possible D gene (6 bases). Per the germline V gene, CDR1 is KGHDR and CDR2 is SFDVKD. The CDR3 is 12 residues long.

J is TRBJ1-1 and V is TRBV10-3, with 8 nucleotides matching TRBD1. The CDR3 is made up of 15 amino acids. With 2 bases clipped from V and 4 bases from J, the junction kept 6 bases outside the gene matches. From germline, CDR1 is ENHRY and CDR2 SYGVKD. The CDR3 bases are TGTGCCATCAGTGAGGCGGACAGGGCGGGCACTGAAGCTTTCTTT. It is translated as CAISEADRAGTEAFF.